This T cell receptor beta chain was observed in a study of blood T cell repertoires in COVID-19. TCRdb keeps only in-frame clones here, not all; method: immunoSEQ multiplex PCR. The table shows roughly 250,000 clones, with approximately 85% occurring only once. J was trimmed by 5 bases and V by 5 bases; bases with no gene match: 10. Germline CDR1 is MNHEY and CDR2 is SMNVEV (reference sequence). This CDR3 is 16 amino acids long. The TCR sequence derives from a man aged 50 to 59 with acute or convalescent COVID-19. The sample was peripheral blood. The J gene is TRBJ2-5, the V gene TRBV27; TRBD1 aligns across 11 bases. The CDR3 DNA reads TGTGCCAGCAGTCTCCAGGACAGGGGGCCTTGGGAGACCCAGTACTTC. Residues: CASSLQDRGPWETQYF.